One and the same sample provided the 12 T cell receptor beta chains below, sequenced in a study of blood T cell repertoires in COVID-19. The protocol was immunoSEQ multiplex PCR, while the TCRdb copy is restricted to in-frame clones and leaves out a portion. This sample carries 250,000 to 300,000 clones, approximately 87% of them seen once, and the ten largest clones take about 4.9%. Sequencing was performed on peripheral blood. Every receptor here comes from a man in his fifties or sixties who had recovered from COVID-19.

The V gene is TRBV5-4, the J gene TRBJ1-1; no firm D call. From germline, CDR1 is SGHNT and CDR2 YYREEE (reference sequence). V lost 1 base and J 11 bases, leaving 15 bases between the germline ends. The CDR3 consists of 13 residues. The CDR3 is CASSLSRGGLAFF. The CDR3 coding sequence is TGTGCCAGCAGCTTGTCTCGTGGCGGTCTGGCTTTCTTT.

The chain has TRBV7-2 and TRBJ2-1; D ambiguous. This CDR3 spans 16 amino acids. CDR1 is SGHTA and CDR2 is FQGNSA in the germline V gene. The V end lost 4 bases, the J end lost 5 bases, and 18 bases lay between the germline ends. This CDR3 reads CASSSLFLGPNNEQFF. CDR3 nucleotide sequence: TGTGCCAGCAGCTCCCTATTCCTTGGGCCCAACAATGAGCAGTTCTTC.

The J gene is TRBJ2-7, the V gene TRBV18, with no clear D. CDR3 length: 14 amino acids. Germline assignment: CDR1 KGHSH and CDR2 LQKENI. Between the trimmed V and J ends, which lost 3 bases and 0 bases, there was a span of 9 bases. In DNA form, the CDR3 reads TGTGCCAGCTCACCTTCCTCCAGCTCCTACGAGCAGTACTTC. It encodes CASSPSSSSYEQYF.

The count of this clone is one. The CDR3 protein is CAWSGSSVSGNTIYF. As DNA, the CDR3 is TGTGCCTGGTCGGGTTCCTCCGTCTCTGGAAACACCATATATTTT. This chain uses TRBV30 with TRBJ1-3; D remains unclear. Per germline, CDR1 GTSNPN and CDR2 SVGIG (reference sequence). Trimming removed 5 bases from V and 0 bases from J, with 14 bases in between. This CDR3 spans 15 amino acids.

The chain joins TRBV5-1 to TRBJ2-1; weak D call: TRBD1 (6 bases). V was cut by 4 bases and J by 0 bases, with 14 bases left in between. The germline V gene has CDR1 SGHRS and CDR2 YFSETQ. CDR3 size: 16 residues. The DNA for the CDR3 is TGCGCCAGCAGCGTAAACAGGGCAAGCTCCTACAATGAGCAGTTCTTC. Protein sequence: CASSVNRASSYNEQFF.

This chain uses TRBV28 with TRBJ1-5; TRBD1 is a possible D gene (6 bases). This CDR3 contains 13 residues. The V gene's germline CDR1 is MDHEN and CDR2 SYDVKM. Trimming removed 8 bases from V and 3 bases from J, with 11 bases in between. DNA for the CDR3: TGTGCCAGCTCTACAGGGTCCAATCAGCCCCAGCATTTT. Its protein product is CASSTGSNQPQHF.

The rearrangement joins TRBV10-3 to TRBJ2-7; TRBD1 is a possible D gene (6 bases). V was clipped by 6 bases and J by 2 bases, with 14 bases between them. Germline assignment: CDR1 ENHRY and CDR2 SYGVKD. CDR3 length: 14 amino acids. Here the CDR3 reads CAIRNRDKPYEQYF. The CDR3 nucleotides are TGTGCCATCAGGAACCGGGACAAGCCCTACGAGCAGTACTTC.

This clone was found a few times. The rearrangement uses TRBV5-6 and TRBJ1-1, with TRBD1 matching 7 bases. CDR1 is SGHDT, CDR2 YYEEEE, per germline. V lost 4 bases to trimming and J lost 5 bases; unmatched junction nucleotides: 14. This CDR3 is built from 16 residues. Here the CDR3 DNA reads TGTGCCAGCAGCCCGGCTCCCGGGCTCAGGGGGACTGAAGCTTTCTTT. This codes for CASSPAPGLRGTEAFF.

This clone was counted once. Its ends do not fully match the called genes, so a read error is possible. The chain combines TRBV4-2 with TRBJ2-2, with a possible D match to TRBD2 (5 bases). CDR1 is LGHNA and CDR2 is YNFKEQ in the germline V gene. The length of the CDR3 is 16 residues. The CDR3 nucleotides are TGTGCCAGCAGCCAAGAGCAATTCTACTATCACCGGGGAGCTGTTTTT. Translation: CASSQEQFYYHRGAVF.

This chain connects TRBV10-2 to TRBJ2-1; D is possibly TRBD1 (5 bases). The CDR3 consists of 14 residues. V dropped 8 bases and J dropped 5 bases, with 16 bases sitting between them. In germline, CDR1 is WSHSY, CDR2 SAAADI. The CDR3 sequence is CASRQGRLHNEQFF. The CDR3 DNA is TGCGCCAGCCGCCAGGGAAGACTTCACAATGAGCAGTTCTTC.

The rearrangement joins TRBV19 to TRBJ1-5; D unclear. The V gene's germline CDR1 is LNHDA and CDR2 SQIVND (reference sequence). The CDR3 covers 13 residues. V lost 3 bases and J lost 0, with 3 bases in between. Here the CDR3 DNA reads TGTGCCAGTAGTATGAGTAGCAATCAGCCCCAGCATTTT. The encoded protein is CASSMSSNQPQHF.

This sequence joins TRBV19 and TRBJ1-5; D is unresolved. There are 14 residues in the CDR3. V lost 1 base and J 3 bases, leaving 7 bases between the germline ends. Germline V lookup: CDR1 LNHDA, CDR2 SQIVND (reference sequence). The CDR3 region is CASSIGGFNQPQHF. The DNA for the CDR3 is TGTGCCAGTAGTATAGGCGGATTCAATCAGCCCCAGCATTTT.